The 7 T cell receptor beta chains reported below all come from one sample, sequenced in a study of blood T cell repertoires in COVID-19. Assay used: immunoSEQ multiplex PCR; TCRdb lists only in-frame clones, some missing. The sample carries 200,000 or so clones, approximately 87% recorded once. Sequencing input: peripheral blood. The receptor source for this set is a person aged 70 to 80 with COVID-19, enrolled during active disease.

This chain links TRBV19 with TRBJ2-3; 9 nucleotides match TRBD2. Germline lookup yields CDR1 LNHDA and CDR2 SQIVND (reference sequence). Losses at the gene ends were 3 bases for V and 0 bases for J; bases not matched to a gene: 10. The CDR3 contains 18 residues. The CDR3 spells CASSIRRLADPSTDTQYF. In DNA form, the CDR3 reads TGTGCCAGTAGTATCAGAAGACTAGCGGATCCTAGCACAGATACGCAGTATTTT.

The chain links TRBV5-4 to TRBJ1-2; TRBD1 aligns across 8 bases. CDR1 is SGHNT, CDR2 YYREEE, per germline (reference sequence). This CDR3 region has 17 residues. V was pared by 0 bases and J by 7 bases, with 14 bases of the junction left unmatched. The CDR3 bases are TGTGCCAGCAGCTTGGCCGGTGGGCAGGGGGCATCTCTTGGCTACACCTTC. It specifies CASSLAGGQGASLGYTF.

This chain uses TRBV11-2 with TRBJ2-5; 7 nucleotides agree with TRBD2. CDR1 and CDR2 from the germline V gene are SGHAT and FQNNGV. The trim removed 4 bases at V and 4 bases at J, leaving 15 bases unmatched. The CDR3 loop spans 17 amino acids. The CDR3 region is CASSSRGGGFIGETQYF. CDR3 DNA: TGTGCCAGCAGCTCTAGGGGCGGGGGTTTCATCGGAGAGACCCAGTACTTC.

The chain combines TRBV12-3 or TRBV12-4 with TRBJ2-7, with D perhaps TRBD2 (5 bases). The CDR3 has 13 amino acids. Trimming stripped 3 bases from V and 3 bases from J, with 9 bases between. The CDR3 loop reads CASSFGRGYEQYF. As DNA, the CDR3 is TGTGCCAGCAGTTTTGGTCGGGGCTACGAGCAGTACTTC.

The chain recombines TRBV5-8 with TRBJ1-2; 11 nucleotides agree with TRBD1. This CDR3 spans 16 amino acids. Trimming removed 4 bases from V and 3 bases from J; junction bases left unmatched: 8. CDR1 is SGHTS, CDR2 YDEGEE, per germline. The CDR3 bases are TGTGCCAGCAGCACCAGGACAGGGGGCCGTGACTATGGCTACACCTTC. This codes for CASSTRTGGRDYGYTF.

This clone turned up a few times. The CDR3 spells CASSLEQYTQYF. CDR3 nucleotide sequence: TGTGCCAGCAGCTTAGAACAATATACGCAGTATTTT. The chain carries TRBV7-9 and TRBJ2-3; D not certain. V shed 1 base and J shed 7 bases, with 6 bases lying between them. Germline values: CDR1 SEHNR, CDR2 FQNEAQ (reference sequence). The CDR3 has 12 amino acids.

The rearrangement joins TRBV7-3 to TRBJ2-7; D possibly corresponds to TRBD1 (6 bases). V gave up 1 base and J gave up 5 bases, with 15 bases separating them. This CDR3 has 15 residues. Germline V CDR1 and CDR2: SGHTA, FQGTGA. Here the CDR3 DNA reads TGTGCCAGCAGCTTAAAACAGGGTAGTTACCACGAGCAGTACTTC. As protein: CASSLKQGSYHEQYF.